This is a list of T cell receptor beta chains from one sample in a study of blood T cell repertoires in COVID-19. Using immunoSEQ multiplex PCR, the repertoire was profiled, and TCRdb retains in-frame clones only, with some absent. Altogether about 85,000 clones are present, around 81% being singletons, with the ten largest covering roughly 6.3%. Sequencing was carried out using peripheral blood. These receptors were taken from a man between 60 and 75 years old with acute or convalescent COVID-19. Both conserved end residues are part of each CDR3. D genes are given only for firm matches. For some rows the clone size is stated as once, few or many, or as a class when expanded; others skip it.

TGCGCCAGCAGCTTGATGAGCTCCTATAATTCACCCCTCCACTTT	CASSLMSSYNSPLHF	-	-	TRBJ1-6	TRBV5-1
TGTGCCAGCAGTTTAGGAGGCCGAAGAGGAGAGACCCAGTACTTC	CASSLGGRRGETQYF	-	-	TRBJ2-5	TRBV28
TGCAGTGCTAGTTCAGGCCATGAGCAGTTCTTC	CSASSGHEQFF	few	-	TRBJ2-1	TRBV20-1
TGTGCCAGCAGCTTGGCCGCGGGGGTTGGGACCGGGGAGCTGTTTTTT	CASSLAAGVGTGELFF	-	TRBD2	TRBJ2-2	TRBV5-4
TGTGCCAGCAGTTACGGACGGGGCACCGGGGAGCTGTTTTTT	CASSYGRGTGELFF	few	-	TRBJ2-2	TRBV3-1/TRBV3-2
TGTGCCAGCAGCTTAGGTTCGGTCATGGACATTCAGTACTTC	CASSLGSVMDIQYF	once	-	TRBJ2-4	TRBV7-2
TGTGCCAGCTCCACCTCCGGGTCCTACAATGAGCAGTTCTTC	CASSTSGSYNEQFF	-	-	TRBJ2-1	TRBV6-5
TGTGCCAGTAGTCGGGACAGGGGCTGGAACGAGCAGTACTTC	CASSRDRGWNEQYF	-	TRBD1	TRBJ2-7	TRBV19
TGTGCCAGCAGCCAGGGGACAGGGGATGGCTACACCTTC	CASSQGTGDGYTF	-	TRBD1	TRBJ1-2	TRBV3-1/TRBV3-2
TGCGCCAGCAGCTTGGGGGCGGGATCGGGCACTGAAGCTTTCTTT	CASSLGAGSGTEAFF	few	-	TRBJ1-1	TRBV5-1
TGTGCCACCAGTGATACCGGGACAGAGAAAGGGGAGCTGTTTTTT	CATSDTGTEKGELFF	-	TRBD1	TRBJ2-2	TRBV24-1
TGTGCCACCAGAGACGACAGGAATGGCTACACCTTC	CATRDDRNGYTF	-	-	TRBJ1-2	TRBV24-1
TGTGCCAGCAGCGATAGGTGGGGGGATTCACCCCTCCACTTT	CASSDRWGDSPLHF	-	-	TRBJ1-6	TRBV7-2
TGTGCCAGCAGCTTATTACCCAGGCTTCACTCTGGAAACACCATATATTTT	CASSLLPRLHSGNTIYF	-	-	TRBJ1-3	TRBV7-2
TGTGCCAGCAGGTCAGGGTTCACCCAGCCCCAGCATTTT	CASRSGFTQPQHF	-	-	TRBJ1-5	TRBV12-3/TRBV12-4
TGTGCCAGCAGCCCGGGGTGGGCAGATACGCAGTATTTT	CASSPGWADTQYF	-	-	TRBJ2-3	TRBV14
TGTGCCAGCAGTCCTCGGACAGGGTACAATCAGCCCCAGCATTTT	CASSPRTGYNQPQHF	-	TRBD1	TRBJ1-5	TRBV5-5
TGTGCCAGTAGCCCAGATTATAAACAGCCCCAGCATTTT	CASSPDYKQPQHF	-	-	TRBJ1-5	TRBV19
TGTGCCAGCAGCGTCGGACAGGGGAACAATCAGCCCCAGCATTTT	CASSVGQGNNQPQHF	-	TRBD1	TRBJ1-5	TRBV9
TGTGCCAGCAGTTACGGCGGGGGGAGGGGTGAAGCTTTCTTT	CASSYGGGRGEAFF	-	-	TRBJ1-1	TRBV6-5
TGTGCCAGCAGTCCGGGACAGGGCACCTACGAGCAGTACTTC	CASSPGQGTYEQYF	-	TRBD1	TRBJ2-7	TRBV6-5
TGTGCCAGCAGCAGGGACTACCTCCAAGAGACCCAGTACTTC	CASSRDYLQETQYF	-	TRBD2	TRBJ2-5	TRBV27
TGTGCCAGCAGTTTCCAGGGCGTAATCTTCTTT	CASSFQGVIFF	once	-	TRBJ1-1	TRBV6-5
TGTGCCAGCAGCGTAGATGGCGGGAAACGCACTGAAGCTTTCTTT	CASSVDGGKRTEAFF	-	-	TRBJ1-1	TRBV9
TGCAGCGTTGAAGCAGGGGCTGGGGCCAACGTCCTGACTTTC	CSVEAGAGANVLTF	-	-	TRBJ2-6	TRBV29-1
TGTGCCAGCAGCCAAGCCAGGCCCAGTCGGACGGGGGAGACCCAGTACTTC	CASSQARPSRTGETQYF	-	-	TRBJ2-5	TRBV3-1/TRBV3-2
TGTGCCAGCAGCGTAGAGGGCGGGGCTCAAGAGACCCAGTACTTC	CASSVEGGAQETQYF	-	-	TRBJ2-5	TRBV9
TGTGCCAGCAGTTTGTGGGACATTTCTGGCTACACCTTC	CASSLWDISGYTF	-	-	TRBJ1-2	TRBV12-3/TRBV12-4
TGTGCCAGTAGGACGACAGGGGGCTCTTCACCCCTCCACTTT	CASRTTGGSSPLHF	-	TRBD1	TRBJ1-6	TRBV19
TGTGCCAGCGCCGGGACAGGAATTCACCCCCTCCACTTT	CASAGTGIHPLHF	-	TRBD1	TRBJ1-6	TRBV6-5
TGCGCCAGCAGCTTGGTTAGCGGGGGGGCGAGCACCGGGGAGCTGTTTTTT	CASSLVSGGASTGELFF	-	TRBD2	TRBJ2-2	TRBV5-1
TGTGCCAGCAGCTCGCCGACAGGGGGCCGAGAGACCCAGTACTTC	CASSSPTGGRETQYF	-	TRBD1	TRBJ2-5	TRBV5-4
TGCGCCAGCAGCTTAGGACACGGACCGGCGGGAAACACCATATATTTT	CASSLGHGPAGNTIYF	-	-	TRBJ1-3	TRBV5-1
TGTGCCAGCTCACCCCTCCGCGGGGGAGTCACTGAAGCTTTCTTT	CASSPLRGGVTEAFF	-	-	TRBJ1-1	TRBV18
TGTGCCACCAGTGGTTCCGCAGGGGGCGGACAAGAAAAACTGTTTTTT	CATSGSAGGGQEKLFF	-	TRBD1	TRBJ1-4	TRBV24-1
TGCGCCAGCAGCTTGAATCCTTGGGCAGGGGCCGTGGAAGCTTTCTTT	CASSLNPWAGAVEAFF	-	-	TRBJ1-1	TRBV5-1
TGTGCCAGCAGTCGACAGGGTTTGAATGAGCAGTTCTTC	CASSRQGLNEQFF	-	TRBD1	TRBJ2-1	TRBV12-3/TRBV12-4
TGTGCCACTATAGCCGACTACGAGCAGTACTTC	CATIADYEQYF	-	-	TRBJ2-7	TRBV13
TGCGCCAGCAGCCAAAATGCAGGGGGCGTCGCTAATGAAAAACTGTTTTTT	CASSQNAGGVANEKLFF	-	TRBD1	TRBJ1-4	TRBV4-3
TGTGCCAGCAGCTTTTCGACTAGCGGGGGCGGGGGCCAGTACTTC	CASSFSTSGGGGQYF	-	TRBD2	TRBJ2-5	TRBV5-4
TGTGCCAGCAGCTTGTGGCAGGGGAACCACAATGAGCAGTTCTTC	CASSLWQGNHNEQFF	-	-	TRBJ2-1	TRBV5-6
TGTGCCAGCAGCCGCGGGACAGGGGGTAATAGCAATCAGCCCCAGCATTTT	CASSRGTGGNSNQPQHF	-	TRBD1	TRBJ1-5	TRBV7-8
TGTGCCAGCAGTTTTCAGGGGGCTGAAAAACTGTTTTTT	CASSFQGAEKLFF	-	TRBD1	TRBJ1-4	TRBV12-3/TRBV12-4
TGCGCCAGCAGCCCCCGGACGGGGGACCAAGAGACCCAGTACTTC	CASSPRTGDQETQYF	-	-	TRBJ2-5	TRBV4-1
TGTGCCAGCAGCTTAGACGGGACAGGGACCTACAATGAGCAGTTCTTC	CASSLDGTGTYNEQFF	-	TRBD1	TRBJ2-1	TRBV7-2
TGCGCCAGCAGTGAGTGGACAGGGGAAGGCCACAATGAGCAGTTCTTC	CASSEWTGEGHNEQFF	once	TRBD1	TRBJ2-1	TRBV10-1
TGTGCCAGCAGCGCCCGGACAGGGCGAAAACTGTTTTTT	CASSARTGRKLFF	-	TRBD1	TRBJ1-4	TRBV14